Below are 7 T cell receptor beta chains sequenced from a single sample in a study of shared clonotypes between healthy human individuals. Assay used: immunoSEQ multiplex PCR; TCRdb lists only in-frame clones, some missing. The sample has about 1.1 million clones, approximately 80% seen once. Sequencing was carried out using memory CD4+ T cells from PBMCs. The subset: CD45RA-negative fraction. These receptors were obtained from a man aged 18 to 35 in good health. Some clones in this sample may be carry-over from other donors' samples.

The J gene is TRBJ1-1, the V gene TRBV28, with a possible D match to TRBD1 (6 bases). The CDR3 has 14 residues. CDR1 and CDR2 from the germline V gene are MDHEN and SYDVKM. With 2 bases removed from V and 6 bases from J, the gap between germline ends came to 13 bases. In DNA form, the CDR3 reads TGTGCCAGCAGTTTAACGACAGGCCATTCTGAAGCTTTCTTT. Protein: CASSLTTGHSEAFF.

The gene calls are TRBV28 and TRBJ2-2; D not certain. Trimming took 7 bases from V and 2 from J, leaving 5 bases between them. The CDR3 loop spans 12 amino acids. Germline assignment: CDR1 MDHEN and CDR2 SYDVKM. The CDR3 DNA reads as TGTGCCAGCACCGTTAACACCGGGGAGCTGTTTTTT. Encoded protein: CASTVNTGELFF.

The V call is TRBV18, the J call TRBJ1-5; TRBD1 might be the D (5 bases). CDR1 and CDR2 from the germline V gene are KGHSH and LQKENI. V was pared by 4 bases and J by 0 bases, with 13 bases between. This CDR3 is 16 amino acids long. The CDR3 DNA follows: TGTGCCAGCTCACGAGAAGCACAGGTTAGCAATCAGCCCCAGCATTTT. This translates into CASSREAQVSNQPQHF.

The J gene is TRBJ1-2, the V gene TRBV28; 9 nucleotides align to TRBD1. CDR1 and CDR2 from the germline V gene are MDHEN and SYDVKM. The CDR3 has 16 amino acids. After removal of 2 bases from V and 6 bases from J, the junction contained 10 bases not matched to a gene. The CDR3 DNA sequence: TGTGCCAGCAGTTTAGCCCTCCTGGGACAGGGTAATGGCTACACCTTC. This sequence encodes CASSLALLGQGNGYTF.

This chain links TRBV5-1 with TRBJ2-5; 10 nucleotides agree with TRBD2. The CDR3 spans 16 residues. Germline assignment: CDR1 SGHRS and CDR2 YFSETQ. Trimming at V came to 0 bases and at J to 4 bases, leaving 6 bases not matched to a gene. As DNA, the CDR3 is TGCGCCAGCAGCTTGGCCACTAGCGGGAACCTAGAGACCCAGTACTTC. Translation: CASSLATSGNLETQYF.

The chain combines TRBV28 with TRBJ1-1; a possible D gene is TRBD1 (6 bases). Per the germline V gene, CDR1 is MDHEN and CDR2 is SYDVKM. This CDR3 has 15 residues. Trimming shortened V by 5 bases and J by 0 bases, and 13 bases separated the two germline ends. The CDR3 bases are TGTGCCAGCAGTCCCCCACAGGGCTTGAACACTGAAGCTTTCTTT. It translates to CASSPPQGLNTEAFF.

The rearrangement links TRBV7-9 to TRBJ2-6; weak D call: TRBD2 (6 bases). CDR1 and CDR2 (germline): SEHNR, FQNEAQ (reference sequence). This CDR3 is 17 amino acids long. Trimming took 3 bases from V and 1 from J, leaving 13 bases between them. The CDR3 DNA sequence: TGTGCCAGCAGCTTTATTGTCGGGAGTTCTGGGGCCAACGTCCTGACTTTC. Amino acids: CASSFIVGSSGANVLTF.